This T cell receptor (beta chain) was found in a study of Graves' ophthalmopathy and Graves' hyperthyroidism (dated by TCRdb to between 2018 and 2020). As for the study more broadly: Peripheral blood was collected at initial diagnosis, before any treatment. In roughly 6 hyperthyroidism patients, the T-cell repertoire of thyroid tissue was compared with the T-cell repertoire of blood. To tell Graves' ophthalmopathy apart from Graves' hyperthyroidism, and to predict which patients would progress to ophthalmopathy, the study relied on TCR beta repertoire signatures. In total, 135 blood samples were TCR-sequenced: 40 to 45 ophthalmopathy, under 85 hyperthyroidism and about 17 hyperthyroidism-to-ophthalmopathy patients. A discovery set of 100 patients (43 ophthalmopathy, 55 to 60 stable hyperthyroidism) was enrolled to explore V-J signatures distinguishing ophthalmopathy from hyperthyroidism. An independent validation cohort was composed of some 18 hyperthyroidism patients and 17 patients who later progressed from hyperthyroidism to ophthalmopathy. Once sampling was done, hyperthyroidism patients were given methimazole at a starting dose of 30 mg daily, while ophthalmopathy patients were given high-dose intravenous methylprednisolone. Results and caveats for the whole study, not just this receptor: Most expanded thyroid clonotypes with frequency above 0.001 were also detected in blood, suggesting blood repertoires may reflect the thyroid immune response. In validation, the model predicted ophthalmopathy progression with more than 70% sensitivity and approximately 72% specificity; 12 predicted patients were CT-confirmed with GO in a median of around 6 months. In cross-validation, the 13-signature model distinguished ophthalmopathy from stable hyperthyroidism with approximately 85% sensitivity and just under 84% specificity, and in the test set the corresponding values were about 80% and 75%. No statistical method was used to predetermine the sample size, and group allocation was not hidden from the investigators.

Ophthalmopathy patients were characterized by moderately to severely active disease, a Clinical Activity Score of at least 3, a NOSPECS grade of at least 4, and a disease duration under 3 months. Anyone with other autoimmune diseases, uncontrolled infections, pregnancy or lactation was excluded from the study. Clinical symptoms, serum thyroxine, TRAb, thyroid ultrasound and orbital computed tomography were used for diagnosis. Using Ficoll-Paque density gradient centrifugation, PBMCs were isolated from 10 ml of fresh peripheral blood. Total RNA was extracted with Trizol reagent and quality-checked on an Agilent 2100 Bioanalyzer. For repertoire sequencing, the TCR beta CDR3 regions were amplified from RNA transcripts. HTBI primers and the Qiagen OneStep RT-PCR kit were used in a first-round RT-PCR, which was followed by a second-round multiplex PCR, size selection and purification. Libraries were sequenced paired-end with 100 bp reads on an Illumina HiSeq2000. The paper's data handling went like this. SOAPnuke was used to process the reads, removing any read that contained adapters or uncalled bases, had a mean Phred below 15, or lacked an exact match to the constant primer or identifier. COPE v1.2.5 was used to merge high-quality paired reads. Each unique nucleotide sequence was treated as a clonotype, and MiTCR v1.1 was used to align the clonotypes to the IMGT TRB V, D and J references. Only V-J combinations with frequency above 0.0001 were analysed, covering about 99% of repertoires. For each V-J combination, a TCR clonal expansion and chaos score was defined as F50 clonal expansion divided by the chaos observed in the TCRdist matrix. Welch's t-statistics and random forest were used to reduce features to about 14 V-J combinations, which were fed into a naive Bayes classifier. The Morisita-Horn index was used to measure how similar the thyroid and blood repertoires were. TCRdb ran its own pipeline on the public reads, namely fastp trimming at Q25 and MiXCR clone calling, and kept in-frame beta chains. Each entry is one CDR3 protein sequence, shown with its most common DNA and genes. These V and J calls are TCRdb output, not the study's own analysis. The sample table contains 300,000 to 400,000 distinct CDR3 sequences; only one count was recorded for 15% to 20% of them. Of the sample, roughly an eighth falls within the top ten clones.

Relative to germline, V is 2 bases shorter and J is 4 bases shorter, with 11 bases between their ends. The germline V gene yields MNHNS for CDR1 and SASEGT for CDR2. Inclusive of the bounding cysteine and phenylalanine, the CDR3 is 14 residues long. The read is trimmed to its CDR3 DNA, 42 bases read in frame from base 1. This clonotype appeared many times. It has no known antigen specificity. Base qualities are not provided; no much larger clone lies one nucleotide away. This TCR came from an adult man with Graves' ophthalmopathy. Sequenced input: peripheral blood. The sequence joins TRBV6-1 to TRBJ2-5, with TRBD1 perhaps the D gene, on 6 matching bases. In nucleotide form, the sequence is TGTGCCAGCAGTGAACTGGACAGAAGAGAGACCCAGTACTTC. This translates into CASSELDRRETQYF.